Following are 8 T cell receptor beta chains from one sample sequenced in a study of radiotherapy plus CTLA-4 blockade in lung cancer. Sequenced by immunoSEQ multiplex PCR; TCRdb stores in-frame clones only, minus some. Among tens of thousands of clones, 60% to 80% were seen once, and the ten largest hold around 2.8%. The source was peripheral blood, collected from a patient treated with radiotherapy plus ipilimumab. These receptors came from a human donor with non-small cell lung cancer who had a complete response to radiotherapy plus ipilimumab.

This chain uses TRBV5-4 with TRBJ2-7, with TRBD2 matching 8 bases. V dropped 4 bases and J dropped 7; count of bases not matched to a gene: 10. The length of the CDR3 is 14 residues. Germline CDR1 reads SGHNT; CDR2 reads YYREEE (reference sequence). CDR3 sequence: CASSVGTRTFEQYF. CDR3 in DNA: TGTGCCAGCAGCGTCGGGACTAGAACGTTTGAGCAGTACTTC.

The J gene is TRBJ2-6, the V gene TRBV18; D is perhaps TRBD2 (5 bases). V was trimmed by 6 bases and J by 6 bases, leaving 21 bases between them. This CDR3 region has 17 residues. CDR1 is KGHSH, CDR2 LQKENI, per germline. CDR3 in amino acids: CASSSLGSPRVANVLTF. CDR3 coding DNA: TGTGCCAGCTCGTCTTTAGGGAGCCCGCGGGTGGCCAACGTCCTGACTTTC.

CDR3 DNA sequence: TGCAGCGTTGCAATAGCGGGAGGGCCCAGTAAGCAGTACTTC. Its protein product is CSVAIAGGPSKQYF. V gene TRBV29-1 combines with J gene TRBJ2-7; 11 positions agree with TRBD2. The CDR3 has 14 residues. The junction had 10 bases not matched to a gene; V was cut back by 4 bases and J by 8 bases. The germline gives CDR1 SQVTM, CDR2 ANQGSEA.

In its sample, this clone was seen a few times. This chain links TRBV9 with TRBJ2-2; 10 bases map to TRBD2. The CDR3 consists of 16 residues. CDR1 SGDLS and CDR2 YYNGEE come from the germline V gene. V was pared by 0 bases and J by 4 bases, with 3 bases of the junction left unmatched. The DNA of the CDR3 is TGTGCCAGCAGCGTAGTACTAGCGGGGTCCACCGGGGAGCTGTTTTTT. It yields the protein CASSVVLAGSTGELFF.

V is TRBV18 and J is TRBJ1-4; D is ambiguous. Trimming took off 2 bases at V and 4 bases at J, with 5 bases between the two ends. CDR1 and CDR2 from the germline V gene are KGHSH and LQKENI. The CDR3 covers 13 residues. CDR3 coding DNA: TGTGCCAGCTCACCAGTCATTAATGAAAAACTGTTTTTT. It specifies CASSPVINEKLFF.

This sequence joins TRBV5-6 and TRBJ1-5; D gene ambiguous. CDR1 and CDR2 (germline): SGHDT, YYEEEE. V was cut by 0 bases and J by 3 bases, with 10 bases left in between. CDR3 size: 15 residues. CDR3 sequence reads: CASSLGPQSNQPQHF. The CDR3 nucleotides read TGTGCCAGCAGCTTGGGCCCGCAGTCCAATCAGCCCCAGCATTTT.

For the CDR3, the DNA is TGTGCCAGCTCACCGAACAGGGGGCTGAACACTGAAGCTTTCTTT. Its protein product is CASSPNRGLNTEAFF. The chain employs TRBV18 and TRBJ1-1; 9 positions match TRBD1. Per germline, CDR1 KGHSH and CDR2 LQKENI. V lost 3 bases to trimming and J lost 0 bases; unmatched junction nucleotides: 2. The CDR3 consists of 15 residues. Full variable domain (outside the CDR3, taken from reference TRBV18 and TRBJ1-1): NAGVMQNPRHLVRRRGQEARLRCSPMKGHSHVYWYRQLPEEGLKFMVYLQKENIIDESGMPKERFSAEFPKEGPSILRIQQVVRGDSAAYFCASSPNRGLNTEAFFGQGTRLTVV.

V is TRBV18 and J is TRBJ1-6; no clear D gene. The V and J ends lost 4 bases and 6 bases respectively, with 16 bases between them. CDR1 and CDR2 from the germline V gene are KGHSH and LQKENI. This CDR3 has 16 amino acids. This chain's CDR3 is CASSREGIGPNSPLHF. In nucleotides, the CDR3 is TGTGCCAGCTCACGGGAGGGAATCGGACCTAATTCACCCCTCCACTTT.